This T cell receptor (beta chain) was sequenced for a study of blood T cell repertoires in COVID-19 (dated by TCRdb to 2018 to 2020). Regarding the study in general: Collaborator samples came from the United States, Italy and Spain and covered acute and convalescent phases of COVID-19. The material from the prospective study consisted of cDNA or gDNA derived from T cells, B-cell-depleted T cells, or PBMCs. Deeply sampled blood TCRbeta repertoires from subjects exposed to, actively infected with, or recovered from COVID-19 were included in the dataset. The repertoires were released in a freely available public database intended as a resource for research on the immune response to SARS-CoV-2. The samples were drawn from two sources: the first 160 participants of the ongoing ImmuneRACE study, and 1,200 or so subjects contributed by 6 global collaborators. Nearly every sample came with metadata listing a de-identified subject ID, COVID-19 status, age in years and sex. HLA class I and class II types, where available, came from metadata supplied by the sample provider rather than from assay-based typing.

CDR3 length: 14 amino acids, cysteine to phenylalanine. Of all the DNA, just the CDR3 is kept, 42 bases in frame from base 1. V and J are trimmed by 7 bases and 7 bases, and the gene matches miss 13 bases of the junction. The germline V gene (reference sequence) gives CDR1 as MNHEY and CDR2 as SMNVEV. TCRbeta CDR3 regions were amplified from genomic DNA using the immunoSEQ Assay, a bias-controlled multiplex PCR. In the authors' own workflow: Nucleated cell counts per sample were estimated from amplification of reference gene primers within the assay. To quantify the absolute abundance of each unique TCRbeta CDR3 rearrangement, sequence reads were collapsed and filtered. For each sample, productive Simpson clonality was calculated as the square root of Simpson's diversity index over productive rearrangements. The table comes from immuneACCESS by way of TCRdb, which keeps in-frame sequences with V and J called. Part of the clones is missing from these tables; in studies checked, under half for an unresolved V gene and the rest for unknown reasons. V and J calls and clone size come straight from that table; D and trimming were deduced from the DNA. Here the sample has 200,000 or so clones; nearly 90% occur a single time. 11% of the sample is held by the ten biggest clonotypes.

Participants in the prospective study were enrolled through a virtual design, were aged roughly 18 to 100 years, and lived in roughly 24 United States geographic areas. To assign participants to cohorts, the prospective study relied on clinical history that participants themselves reported in a screening survey and a study questionnaire. Recovered participants in ImmuneRACE Cohort 3 were defined by two consecutive negative NP/OP PCR tests, clearance by a healthcare professional, or resolution of symptoms. In the prospective study, mobile phlebotomists collected whole blood, serum and a nasopharyngeal or oropharyngeal swab from each participant. Prospective study participants could optionally give additional blood draws and questionnaires over an approximately two-month period. Before DNA extraction, blood samples from the prospective study were shipped at room temperature or frozen. What the study reported, not specific to this receptor: The amount of clinical and demographic metadata varied by source and participant and was provided uncurated.

This clone was recorded only once. Its cognate antigen has yet to be identified. Per-base quality was not reported, and no clone a single base away is much larger than it. Sequencing input: PBMCs or T cells enriched from blood (not recorded which). The receptor chain draws on TRBV27 and TRBJ2-7; TRBD2 agrees with 7 junctional bases. The clonotype comes from a man aged 30-40 years who had recovered from COVID-19. The nucleotide sequence reads TGTGCCAGCAAGGCTAGCGGAAACGTTGTAGAGCAGTACTTC. The encoded protein is CASKASGNVVEQYF.